This record concerns one T cell receptor beta chain sequence. Its target is not known. Listed TCR primers, together with previously described methods, were used for the bulk TCR libraries. TCRdb reprocessed the PCR reads via MiXCR and lists one record per CDR3 protein. The sample holds about 510,000 distinct CDR3 sequences; about 25% are singletons and the top ten take roughly 0.79%. These data belong to a study of molecular identifiers for immune sequencing clone quantification. Notes on the study in general: Clones above 20 RNA copies contained over 98% of effector molecules and under 1% of naive molecules.

Naive CD8 T cells were sorted as CD8+CD4-CCR7+CD45RA+. The CDR3 spans 17 residues. Germline assignment: CDR1 SEHNR and CDR2 FQNEAQ (reference sequence). The ends lost 3 bases at V and 1 base at J; junction bases unmatched: 3. Material for sequencing was naive CD8+ T cells from blood, with Jurkat cell RNA spiked in. Indicated subset: FACS-sorted CD8+CD4-CCR7+CD45RA+ naive T cells. The sequence derives from a human donor in good health. Some libraries in this study had Jurkat cell RNA spiked in. The chain combines TRBV7-9 with TRBJ2-6; 10 nucleotides align to TRBD1. Here the CDR3 reads CASSFPGQGSGANVLTF. Here the CDR3 DNA reads TGTGCCAGCAGCTTTCCGGGACAGGGGTCTGGGGCCAACGTCCTGACTTTC.